What follows are 32 T cell receptor beta chains derived from one specimen sequenced in a study of T cells after posttransplantation cyclophosphamide. Treatment was busulfan-fludarabine conditioning, a marrow graft, and cyclophosphamide on days +3 and +4. TCRdb's table, derived via immunoSEQ multiplex PCR, lists solely in-frame clones and lacks some. This sample comprises 17,000 or so clones, none seen once only. The specimen comprised PBMCs, sampled after allogeneic stem cell transplant with posttransplant cyclophosphamide. The receptors stem from a female patient aged 30-39 years who received an allogeneic stem cell transplant from a related donor, was CMV-positive, and had no GVHD. Some T cells may possibly be graft donor cells.

The chain couples TRBV5-6 to TRBJ1-6; D unclear. The V end lost 3 bases, the J end lost 8 bases, and 21 bases lay between the germline ends. This CDR3 comprises 17 residues. Germline V gene lookup returns CDR1 SGHDT and CDR2 YYEEEE. For the CDR3, the DNA is TGTGCCAGCAGCTCGGGTAGGAGGGCTTCGTGGGATTCACCCCTCCACTTT. Translating gives CASSSGRRASWDSPLHF.

This clone was detected many times. The V and J genes are TRBV9 and TRBJ2-1; TRBD2 matches at 7 bases. V shed 6 bases and J 9 bases; nucleotides not matched to a gene: 9. The germline gives CDR1 SGDLS, CDR2 YYNGEE. This CDR3 is built from 13 residues. The CDR3 protein is CASTPSGKGEQFF. CDR3 coding DNA: TGTGCCAGCACCCCCAGCGGGAAGGGTGAGCAGTTCTTC.

Many counts were recorded for this clone. The chain employs TRBV4-1 and TRBJ2-5; perhaps TRBD1 as D (6 bases). V dropped 0 bases and J dropped 6 bases, with 26 bases sitting between them. Germline V gene lookup returns CDR1 MGHRA and CDR2 YSYEKL. The CDR3 covers 19 residues. CDR3 residues: CASSQDQPDTRTTGKTQYF. The CDR3 nucleotides are TGCGCCAGCAGCCAAGATCAACCAGATACCAGGACCACAGGGAAGACCCAGTACTTC.

This clone appeared many times. Relative to the germline gene, one junction end is altered; a read error may explain this. The rearrangement links TRBV7-6 to TRBJ1-5; the D is unclear. Germline values: CDR1 SGHVS, CDR2 FNYEAQ. The CDR3 is 13 amino acids. Written as DNA, the CDR3 is TGTGCCAGCAGCTTAGACAGCAACCAGCCCCAGCATTTT. Its protein is CASSLDSNQPQHF.

This clone came up many times. The gene calls are TRBV28 and TRBJ1-2, with 9 positions matching TRBD1. This CDR3 comprises 14 residues. From germline, CDR1 is MDHEN and CDR2 SYDVKM. J lost 0 bases, V lost 6 bases, and 2 bases had no gene match. CDR3 coding DNA: TGTGCCAGCAGGGGACAGGGCTCTAACTATGGCTACACCTTC. This translates into CASRGQGSNYGYTF.

This clone was counted many times. The chain recombines TRBV18 with TRBJ2-7; the match to TRBD2 covers 14 bases. The J segment lost 6 bases and the V segment lost 6 bases, leaving 16 bases of the junction unmatched. Germline values: CDR1 KGHSH, CDR2 LQKENI. This CDR3 comprises 18 residues. The CDR3 nucleotides read TGTGCCAGCTCCAAGCGCGGGACTAGCGGGAGTTCCCTACGCGAGCAGTACTTC. As protein: CASSKRGTSGSSLREQYF.

This clone was counted at least ten times. The chain combines TRBV10-3 with TRBJ2-2, with a tentative D call TRBD2 (6 bases). The germline gives CDR1 ENHRY, CDR2 SYGVKD. CDR3 size: 14 residues. The V end was cut by 4 bases, the J end by 1 base, with 7 bases between. The CDR3, as DNA: TGTGCCATCAGTGGACTAGAGAACACCGGGGAGCTGTTTTTT. Amino acids: CAISGLENTGELFF.

This clone has a count of ten or more. The V call is TRBV14, the J call TRBJ2-7; TRBD1 aligns across 8 bases. The CDR3 extends over 15 amino acids. Germline V gene sequence: CDR1 SGHDN, CDR2 FVKESK. V was pared by 1 base and J by 0 bases, with 2 bases of the junction left unmatched. The CDR3 DNA follows: TGTGCCAGCAGCCAAGGGGGGACAGGCTCCTACGAGCAGTACTTC. This encodes CASSQGGTGSYEQYF. Full variable domain (remainder filled in from reference TRBV14 and TRBJ2-7): EAGVTQFPSHSVIEKGQTVTLRCDPISGHDNLYWYRRVMGKEIKFLLHFVKESKQDESGMPNNRFLAERTGGTYSTLKVQPAELEDSGVYFCASSQGGTGSYEQYFGPGTRLTVT.

There are many counts of this clone. The chain recombines TRBV4-3 with TRBJ2-3; 8 bases match TRBD2. The CDR3 runs to 18 residues. Germline V gene lookup returns CDR1 LGHNA and CDR2 YSLEER. V dropped 1 base and J dropped 0; count of bases not matched to a gene: 9. CDR3 in DNA: TGCGCCAGCAGCCAAGTCTTGGGCGGGAGGCTGAGCACAGATACGCAGTATTTT. This sequence encodes CASSQVLGGRLSTDTQYF.

This clone was found many times. The rearrangement links TRBV7-2 to TRBJ2-1, with D hard to call. Germline V gene data show CDR1 as SGHTA and CDR2 as FQGNSA. Trimming took off 3 bases at V and 2 bases at J, with 14 bases between the two ends. The CDR3 length is 16 residues. In DNA, the CDR3 is TGTGCCAGCAGCTTGGCCTTCCCAGGCCCCTACAATGAGCAGTTCTTC. It is translated as CASSLAFPGPYNEQFF.

Ten or more counts support this clone. Other DNA variants within this sample encode the same CDR3. The chain combines TRBV11-3 with TRBJ1-1; 9 nucleotides match TRBD1. Germline V CDR1 and CDR2: SGHNT, YENEEA. The CDR3 loop spans 14 amino acids. After removal of 3 bases from V and 1 base from J, the junction contained 0 bases not matched to a gene. CDR3 region: CASSLDRGNTEAFF. CDR3 nucleotide sequence: TGTGCCAGCAGCTTGGACAGGGGGAACACTGAAGCTTTCTTT.

This clone was observed at least ten times. V usage is TRBV19 and J usage is TRBJ2-6, with D perhaps TRBD1 (6 bases). The V gene lost 3 bases and the J gene lost 5 bases, with 17 bases spanning the gap. Germline V gene data show CDR1 as LNHDA and CDR2 as SQIVND (reference sequence). The CDR3 covers 17 residues. CDR3 sequence: CASSIPRRGNRANVLTF. The CDR3, as DNA: TGTGCCAGTAGTATCCCACGAAGGGGGAATCGGGCCAACGTCCTGACTTTC.

This clone has ten or more counts. The genes are TRBV15 and TRBJ2-5, with 9 nucleotides matching TRBD2. V was clipped by 2 bases and J by 2 bases; unmatched bases: 3. The germline V gene has CDR1 LNHNV and CDR2 YYDKDF (reference sequence). The CDR3 totals 15 residues. CDR3 sequence (DNA): TGTGCCACCAGCAGAAAAGCGGGAGGTCAAGAGACCCAGTACTTC. Encoded protein: CATSRKAGGQETQYF.

By share of the sample, this clone is medium-sized. This chain joins TRBV19 and TRBJ1-1; possible D gene TRBD1, 5 bases. Between the trimmed V and J ends, which lost 5 bases and 0 bases, there was a span of 7 bases. Germline lookup yields CDR1 LNHDA and CDR2 SQIVND (reference sequence). The CDR3 has 13 amino acids. CDR3 DNA sequence: TGTGCCAGTAGTGACAGACTGAACACTGAAGCTTTCTTT. Its protein product is CASSDRLNTEAFF.

There are many counts of this clone. CDR3 region: CASSFRTSGSTLEQYF. CDR3 coding DNA: TGTGCCAGCAGTTTCCGGACTAGCGGGAGCACCCTCGAGCAGTACTTC. The chain combines TRBV6-5 with TRBJ2-7; TRBD2 matches at 13 bases. Losses at the gene ends were 4 bases for V and 6 bases for J; bases not matched to a gene: 9. The CDR3 covers 16 residues. The germline CDR1 and CDR2 sequences are MNHEY and SVGAGI.

The sample holds many counts of this clone. V gene TRBV2 combines with J gene TRBJ1-5, with 7 bases identical to TRBD1. This CDR3 has 13 residues. CDR1 is SNHLY and CDR2 is FYNNEI in the germline V gene. The junction had 6 bases not matched to a gene; V was cut back by 10 bases and J by 3 bases. The CDR3 DNA follows: TGTGCCACAGGGACAGAGCCCAATCAGCCCCAGCATTTT. Its protein is CATGTEPNQPQHF. The whole variable domain, filled in from reference TRBV2 and TRBJ1-5, reads EPEVTQTPSHQVTQMGQEVILRCVPISNHLYFYWYRQILGQKVEFLVSFYNNEISEKSEIFDDQFSVERPDGSNFTLKIRSTKLEDSAMYFCATGTEPNQPQHFGDGTRLSIL.

This clone was detected many times. The chain combines TRBV7-3 with TRBJ2-1, with 8 nucleotides matching TRBD2. The CDR3 spans 15 residues. CDR1 and CDR2 from the germline V gene are SGHTA and FQGTGA. The ends lost 5 bases at V and 0 bases at J; junction bases unmatched: 3. The CDR3 sequence is CASSAAGDSYNEQFF. CDR3 bases: TGTGCCAGCAGCGCAGCGGGAGACTCCTACAATGAGCAGTTCTTC.

This clone was counted ten times or more. The V and J genes are TRBV4-3 and TRBJ1-5, with 7 nucleotides matching TRBD1. The length of the CDR3 is 15 residues. The V gene end was trimmed by 2 bases and the J gene end by 6 bases; junction bases not matched to a gene: 7. Germline CDR1 and CDR2: LGHNA and YSLEER. The CDR3 DNA is TGCGCCAGCAGCCAATCCAACAGGGGAATTCAGCCCCAGCATTTT. Its protein is CASSQSNRGIQPQHF.

This clone was seen at least ten times. The chain carries TRBV2 and TRBJ2-2, with TRBD1 matching over 7 bases. The V and J ends lost 7 bases and 1 base, in that order; junction bases with no gene match: 9. The CDR3 is 16 residues long. Germline loops: CDR1 SNHLY, CDR2 FYNNEI. The CDR3 spells CASTAAGTENTGELFF. The CDR3 DNA is TGTGCCAGCACTGCTGCCGGGACAGAGAACACCGGGGAGCTGTTTTTT.

This clone showed up many times. The V call is TRBV5-6, the J call TRBJ2-7, with D possibly TRBD1 on 6 matching bases. In germline, CDR1 is SGHDT, CDR2 YYEEEE. The germline V and J ends were trimmed by 2 bases and 2 bases, with 8 bases remaining between them. There are 13 residues in the CDR3. CDR3 region: CASSLRQAYEQYF. In DNA form, the CDR3 reads TGTGCCAGCAGCTTACGACAGGCCTACGAGCAGTACTTC. Variable domain in full (rest from reference TRBV5-6 and TRBJ2-7): DAGVTQSPTHLIKTRGQQVTLRCSPKSGHDTVSWYQQALGQGPQFIFQYYEEEERQRGNFPDRFSGHQFPNYSSELNVNALLLGDSALYLCASSLRQAYEQYFGPGTRLTVT.

This clone occurred many times. The chain carries TRBV30 and TRBJ1-2; no clear D gene. The ends were cut back, 1 base at V and 8 bases at J, with 17 bases in the middle. Germline CDR1 reads GTSNPN; CDR2 reads SVGIG (reference sequence). This CDR3 spans 14 amino acids. The CDR3: CAWSGTLGYEGYTF. CDR3 nucleotide sequence: TGTGCCTGGAGTGGGACTCTGGGGTATGAAGGCTACACCTTC.

This clone was observed at least ten times. Other DNA sequences in the sample encode the same CDR3. The chain is built from TRBV27 and TRBJ2-3; D is perhaps TRBD2 (6 bases). The CDR3 length is 15 residues. The V gene's germline CDR1 is MNHEY and CDR2 SMNVEV (reference sequence). Deletions cut 2 bases from V and 2 bases from J, with 11 bases between. The DNA of the CDR3 is TGTGCCAGCAGTTTAGCGGGACCTTTCACAGATACGCAGTATTTT. Translating gives CASSLAGPFTDTQYF.

This clone was found many times. This sequence joins TRBV7-6 and TRBJ2-1; a possible D gene is TRBD2 (5 bases). V was cut by 4 bases and J by 8 bases, with 15 bases left in between. This CDR3 has 14 amino acids. Looked up from germline, CDR1 is SGHVS and CDR2 is FNYEAQ. The CDR3 reads CASSSQRLPHEQFF. The CDR3 DNA reads TGTGCCAGCAGCTCCCAAAGACTACCACATGAGCAGTTCTTC.

Ten or more counts support this clone. The gene calls are TRBV5-1 and TRBJ2-5; D may be TRBD1 (6 bases). This CDR3 has 16 amino acids. V lost 1 base to trimming and J lost 0 bases, with 13 bases between them. CDR1 is SGHRS, CDR2 YFSETQ, per germline. CDR3 sequence: CASSLTGPGYQETQYF. Written as DNA, the CDR3 is TGCGCCAGCAGCTTGACAGGGCCTGGGTACCAAGAGACCCAGTACTTC.

This clone was found many times. The chain uses TRBV28 and TRBJ1-5; 7 nucleotides agree with TRBD1. This CDR3 has 17 residues. Unmatched junction bases numbered 9, after V lost 4 bases and J lost 0 bases. Germline V gene sequence: CDR1 MDHEN, CDR2 SYDVKM. The CDR3 region is CASSSTRDSYSNQPQHF. Written as DNA, the CDR3 is TGTGCCAGCAGTTCCACGAGGGACAGCTATAGCAATCAGCCCCAGCATTTT.

This clone showed up many times. The rearrangement links TRBV25-1 to TRBJ2-5; a possible D gene is TRBD1 (7 bases). Germline V lookup: CDR1 MGHDK, CDR2 SYGVNS. Trimming cost V 1 base and J 0 bases, with 12 bases left between them. CDR3 length equals 16 residues. The CDR3, as DNA: TGTGCCAGCAGTGAATCGGGCAGGGGGGACCAAGAGACCCAGTACTTC. Amino acids: CASSESGRGDQETQYF.

This clone has ten or more counts. The chain has TRBV5-1 and TRBJ2-2; D ambiguous. Germline V gene sequence: CDR1 SGHRS, CDR2 YFSETQ. The V gene lost 1 base and the J gene lost 1 base, with 2 bases spanning the gap. The CDR3 length is 13 residues. CDR3 sequence reads: CASSLLNTGELFF. CDR3 DNA: TGCGCCAGCAGCTTGCTGAACACCGGGGAGCTGTTTTTT. The full variable domain, its missing parts supplied by reference TRBV5-1 and TRBJ2-2, is KAGVTQTPRYLIKTRGQQVTLSCSPISGHRSVSWYQQTPGQGLQFLFEYFSETQRNKGNFPGRFSGRQFSNSRSEMNVSTLELGDSALYLCASSLLNTGELFFGEGSRLTVL.

In this sample, this clone turned up many times. The chain has TRBV21-1 and TRBJ2-1; TRBD2, as called in the table, went unchecked against the DNA. TRBV21-1 is marked as a pseudogene. The CDR3 contains 13 residues. The CDR3 DNA reads TGTGCCAGCAGCAACGAGGTACACAATGAGCAGTTCTTC. The encoded protein is CASSNEVHNEQFF.

This clone was observed at least ten times. The chain has TRBV7-2 and TRBJ2-1, with D possibly TRBD2 on 6 matching bases. The length of the CDR3 is 13 residues. Germline CDR1 SGHTA, CDR2 FQGNSA. V lost 5 bases to trimming and J lost 7 bases, with 12 bases between them. The CDR3 loop is CASSLRSGNEQFF. The CDR3 coding sequence is TGTGCCAGCAGCCTTCGAAGCGGGAATGAGCAGTTCTTC.

This clone came up many times. CDR3 loop: CASMYNINTEAFF. The CDR3 nucleotides read TGTGCCAGCATGTACAACATCAACACTGAAGCTTTCTTT. The chain employs TRBV14 and TRBJ1-1; D is unresolved. Germline V CDR1 and CDR2: SGHDN, FVKESK. V was cut by 7 bases and J by 2 bases, with 11 bases left in between. The CDR3 covers 13 residues.

This clone was observed many times. The chain employs TRBV7-3 and TRBJ1-6; D may be TRBD1 (5 bases). CDR3 size: 15 residues. The germline gives CDR1 SGHTA, CDR2 FQGTGA. V was trimmed by 1 base and J by 7 bases, leaving 11 bases between them. The CDR3 spells CASSLSGTTNSPLHF. The CDR3 coding sequence is TGTGCCAGCAGCTTAAGCGGGACGACGAATTCACCCCTCCACTTT.

This clone was picked up many times. The rearrangement joins TRBV15 to TRBJ2-3, with D possibly TRBD1 on 6 matching bases. The V end lost 1 base, the J end lost 4 bases, and 9 bases lay between the germline ends. The CDR3 totals 14 residues. CDR1 LNHNV and CDR2 YYDKDF come from the germline V gene (reference sequence). The CDR3 coding sequence is TGTGCCACCAGCAGAGTCAGGGGATCAGATACGCAGTATTTT. It translates to CATSRVRGSDTQYF.